The 21 T cell receptor beta chains listed next were all sequenced from one sample in a study of cytomegalovirus exposure and HLA in healthy donors. Sequencing was performed with immunoSEQ multiplex PCR; in TCRdb, only in-frame clones are kept and a portion is missing. This sample has under 250,000 clones, with more than 85% found just once. The material sequenced was PBMCs. The receptors come from a man between 18 and 29 years old in good health and CMV-seropositive.

The rearrangement uses TRBV9 and TRBJ2-7; D gene unclear. This CDR3 region has 14 residues. Deletions cut 0 bases from V and 4 bases from J, with 11 bases between. Per germline, CDR1 SGDLS and CDR2 YYNGEE. CDR3 bases: TGTGCCAGCAGCGTAGAGTACTCAGGATACGAGCAGTACTTC. Amino acid sequence: CASSVEYSGYEQYF.

The chain links TRBV27 to TRBJ1-1; possible D gene TRBD1, 5 bases. Germline CDR1 reads MNHEY; CDR2 reads SMNVEV (reference sequence). The CDR3 runs to 13 residues. Trimming removed 6 bases from V and 7 bases from J, with 15 bases in between. DNA of the CDR3: TGTGCCAGCAGCAATCCCGGGGGAAGTGAAGCTTTCTTT. Amino acids: CASSNPGGSEAFF.

This clone was picked up a small number of times. The rearrangement uses TRBV2 and TRBJ1-2, with D uncertain. CDR3 length equals 15 residues. V was cut by 7 bases and J by 2 bases, with 17 bases left in between. In germline, CDR1 is SNHLY, CDR2 FYNNEI. CDR3 residues: CASTPPAGSNYGYTF. CDR3 in DNA: TGTGCCAGCACCCCACCGGCGGGCAGCAACTATGGCTACACCTTC.

The rearrangement links TRBV4-3 to TRBJ1-3; D call uncertain. The germline V and J ends were trimmed by 4 bases and 0 bases, with 4 bases remaining between them. Germline V gives CDR1 LGHNA, CDR2 YSLEER. The CDR3 spans 13 residues. The CDR3 sequence: CASSRVSGNTIYF. The DNA for the CDR3 is TGCGCCAGCAGCCGGGTCTCTGGAAACACCATATATTTT.

The chain couples TRBV5-1 to TRBJ1-2, with a possible D match to TRBD1 (6 bases). The CDR3 totals 13 residues. Trimming removed 7 bases from V and 6 bases from J, with 16 bases in between. CDR1 SGHRS and CDR2 YFSETQ come from the germline V gene. In DNA, the CDR3 is TGCGCCAGCTCATCGGGGGGCTGGAATGGCTACACCTTC. It codes for CASSSGGWNGYTF.

This clone has more than one count but fewer than ten. V gene TRBV29-1 combines with J gene TRBJ2-3, with unresolved D. Germline V lookup: CDR1 SQVTM, CDR2 ANQGSEA. V was trimmed by 7 bases and J by 5 bases, leaving 10 bases between them. The CDR3 is 11 amino acids. As DNA, the CDR3 is TGCAGCGAATCCAAGGGAGATACGCAGTATTTT. Translated, it gives CSESKGDTQYF.

The V call is TRBV5-1, the J call TRBJ2-5; the D is unclear. Germline V gives CDR1 SGHRS, CDR2 YFSETQ. V lost 0 bases and J 1 base, leaving 13 bases between the germline ends. CDR3 length: 16 amino acids. CDR3 in DNA: TGCGCCAGCAGCTTGGATCAATTCCGCGGCCAAGAGACCCAGTACTTC. Its translation is CASSLDQFRGQETQYF.

CDR3 bases: TGTGCCTGGAGTGTCTGGCGCTCCTACGAGCAGTACTTC. Translation gives CAWSVWRSYEQYF. This chain joins TRBV30 and TRBJ2-7; no clear D. The V end lost 0 bases, the J end lost 0 bases, and 6 bases lay between the germline ends. Germline CDR1 GTSNPN, CDR2 SVGIG (reference sequence). CDR3 size: 13 residues.

This clone was seen just once. The chain joins TRBV9 to TRBJ2-7, with 7 bases aligning to TRBD2. Germline trimming cut 0 bases from V and 12 bases from J; bases unmatched to any gene: 15. The CDR3 has 15 amino acids. CDR1 and CDR2 from the germline V gene are SGDLS and YYNGEE. The CDR3 here is CASSVDRVERGIGYF. As DNA, the CDR3 is TGTGCCAGCAGCGTAGATCGTGTGGAGCGGGGCATTGGGTACTTC.

The chain employs TRBV9 and TRBJ1-3; maybe TRBD1 (6 bases). Looked up from germline, CDR1 is SGDLS and CDR2 is YYNGEE. V was shortened by 4 bases and J by 2 bases, with 22 bases between the two germline ends. The CDR3 loop spans 18 amino acids. CDR3 bases: TGTGCCAGCAGCTCCATTGGCATTTCCGGGGGCGCTGGAAACACCATATATTTT. It translates to CASSSIGISGGAGNTIYF.

The chain couples TRBV4-1 to TRBJ2-7, with 8 positions matching TRBD1. The germline V gene has CDR1 MGHRA and CDR2 YSYEKL. V lost 4 bases and J lost 0; bases outside the gene matches: 8. The CDR3 consists of 16 residues. The CDR3 loop is CASSRLQGVSSYEQYF. CDR3 coding DNA: TGCGCCAGCAGCCGCCTACAGGGGGTCAGCTCCTACGAGCAGTACTTC.

The chain uses TRBV2 and TRBJ1-4, with a possible D match to TRBD1 (5 bases). The CDR3 is 14 amino acids. Trimming pared 10 bases from V and 4 bases from J, leaving 16 bases between. Germline V gene sequence: CDR1 SNHLY, CDR2 FYNNEI. CDR3 sequence (DNA): TGTGCCATCCTCAAGCAGGGAGGTAATGAAAAACTGTTTTTT. It specifies CAILKQGGNEKLFF. Variable domain in full (rest from reference TRBV2 and TRBJ1-4): EPEVTQTPSHQVTQMGQEVILRCVPISNHLYFYWYRQILGQKVEFLVSFYNNEISEKSEIFDDQFSVERPDGSNFTLKIRSTKLEDSAMYFCAILKQGGNEKLFFGSGTQLSVL.

The rearrangement links TRBV19 to TRBJ1-2; 8 nucleotides agree with TRBD1. Germline CDR1 LNHDA, CDR2 SQIVND (reference sequence). V was clipped by 5 bases and J by 4 bases; unmatched bases: 6. The CDR3 runs to 14 residues. As DNA, the CDR3 is TGTGCCAGTAGTCAGGGGGCGCAAAGCTATGGCTACACCTTC. Protein: CASSQGAQSYGYTF.

The rearrangement uses TRBV29-1 and TRBJ2-3; D possibly corresponds to TRBD2 (5 bases). The CDR3 contains 13 residues. Deletions cut 7 bases from V and 4 bases from J, with 15 bases between. The germline V gene encodes CDR1 SQVTM and CDR2 ANQGSEA. This CDR3 is CSAEGGLPDTQYF. The CDR3 coding sequence is TGCAGCGCTGAGGGTGGTCTGCCAGATACGCAGTATTTT.

The chain recombines TRBV28 with TRBJ1-5; 7 bases align to TRBD1. The CDR3 loop spans 17 amino acids. Germline CDR1 MDHEN, CDR2 SYDVKM. The ends lost 2 bases at V and 0 bases at J; junction bases unmatched: 7. The CDR3, as DNA: TGTGCCAGCAGTTTACCACAGGGGACCTATAGCAATCAGCCCCAGCATTTT. Translated: CASSLPQGTYSNQPQHF. The whole variable domain, filled in from reference TRBV28 and TRBJ1-5, reads DVKVTQSSRYLVKRTGEKVFLECVQDMDHENMFWYRQDPGLGLRLIYFSYDVKMKEKGDIPEGYSVSREKKERFSLILESASTNQTSMYLCASSLPQGTYSNQPQHFGDGTRLSIL.

The CDR3 sequence: CAIRGQGADYEQYF. The CDR3 DNA reads as TGTGCCATCAGGGGACAGGGGGCGGACTACGAGCAGTACTTC. The chain carries TRBV10-3 and TRBJ2-7; 12 nucleotides line up with TRBD1. The CDR3 is made up of 14 amino acids. Germline CDR1 is ENHRY and CDR2 is SYGVKD. J was trimmed by 3 bases and V by 6 bases; bases with no gene match: 3.

Regarding this clone: This sample also contains other DNA sequences that code for the same CDR3. This rearrangement joins TRBV30 to TRBJ2-2; D unresolved. The CDR3 is 13 residues long. V gave up 0 bases and J gave up 4 bases, with 6 bases separating them. CDR1 and CDR2 from the germline V gene are GTSNPN and SVGIG (reference sequence). Here the CDR3 reads CAWSVQATGELFF. The CDR3 bases are TGTGCCTGGAGTGTGCAGGCCACCGGGGAGCTGTTTTTT.

This clone has only a few counts. The chain employs TRBV14 and TRBJ1-1; D is uncertain. CDR1 and CDR2 (germline): SGHDN, FVKESK. Trimming cost V 6 bases and J 1 base, with 12 bases left between them. The CDR3 has 14 amino acids. CDR3 sequence reads: CASRPGSRNTEAFF. In DNA form, the CDR3 reads TGTGCCAGCAGACCGGGATCCCGGAACACTGAAGCTTTCTTT.

This clone was picked up one time. The chain employs TRBV9 and TRBJ2-7; D remains unclear. Germline CDR1 SGDLS, CDR2 YYNGEE. The CDR3 is 16 residues long. V was pared by 2 bases and J by 0 bases, with 15 bases between. CDR3 DNA sequence: TGTGCCAGCAGCGTCGCCCCGACAACCACCTCCTACGAGCAGTACTTC. The encoded protein is CASSVAPTTTSYEQYF. Based on the CDR3 plus reference TRBV9 and TRBJ2-7, the full variable domain is DSGVTQTPKHLITATGQRVTLRCSPRSGDLSVYWYQQSLDQGLQFLIQYYNGEERAKGNILERFSAQQFPDLHSELNLSSLELGDSALYFCASSVAPTTTSYEQYFGPGTRLTVT.

The chain has TRBV5-4 and TRBJ2-7, with a possible D match to TRBD1 (6 bases). The germline V gene encodes CDR1 SGHNT and CDR2 YYREEE (reference sequence). CDR3 length: 15 residues. Trimming cost V 2 bases and J 4 bases, with 16 bases left between them. Here the CDR3 DNA reads TGTGCCAGCAGCTTTAAGGAGACAGGTGGATACGAGCAGTACTTC. This translates into CASSFKETGGYEQYF.

The chain couples TRBV9 to TRBJ2-5; TRBD1 agrees at 11 bases. CDR3 length equals 16 residues. Unmatched junction bases numbered 14, after V lost 8 bases and J lost 5 bases. The germline CDR1 and CDR2 sequences are SGDLS and YYNGEE. This CDR3 is CASDRDGTGGKETQYF. In DNA form, the CDR3 reads TGTGCCAGTGACAGAGATGGGACAGGGGGAAAGGAGACCCAGTACTTC. Full variable domain (rest looked up from reference TRBV9 and TRBJ2-5): DSGVTQTPKHLITATGQRVTLRCSPRSGDLSVYWYQQSLDQGLQFLIQYYNGEERAKGNILERFSAQQFPDLHSELNLSSLELGDSALYFCASDRDGTGGKETQYFGPGTRLLVL.